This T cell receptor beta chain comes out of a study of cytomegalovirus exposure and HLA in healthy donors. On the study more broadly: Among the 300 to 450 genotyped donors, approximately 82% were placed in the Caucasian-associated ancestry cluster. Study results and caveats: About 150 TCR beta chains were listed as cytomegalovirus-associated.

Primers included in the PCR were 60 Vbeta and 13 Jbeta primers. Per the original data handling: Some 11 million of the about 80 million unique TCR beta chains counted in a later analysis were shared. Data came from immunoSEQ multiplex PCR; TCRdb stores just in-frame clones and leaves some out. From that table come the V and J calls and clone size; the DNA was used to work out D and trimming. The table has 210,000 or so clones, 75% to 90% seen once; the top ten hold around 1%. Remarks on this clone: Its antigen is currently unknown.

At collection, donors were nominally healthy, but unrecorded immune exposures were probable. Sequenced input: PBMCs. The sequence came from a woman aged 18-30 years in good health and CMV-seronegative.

The CDR3 region has the DNA TGTGCCACCAGCGCGAGAGGGCTGCCTGAAGCTTTCTTT. As protein: CATSARGLPEAFF. The rearrangement joins TRBV15 to TRBJ1-1; no firm D call. The CDR3 spans 13 residues. The germline V and J ends were trimmed by 5 bases and 6 bases, with 13 bases remaining between them. Germline V gene data show CDR1 as LNHNV and CDR2 as YYDKDF (reference sequence).